The 22 T cell receptor beta chains reported below all come from one sample, sequenced in a study of T cell responses to AZD1222 COVID-19 vaccine. Generated by immunoSEQ multiplex PCR, the TCRdb table keeps only in-frame clones and is missing some. This table holds around 140,000 clones, 75% to 90% found once. This sample comprised peripheral blood, obtained on day 0 of AZD1222 vaccination. The receptor set was obtained from an adult in good health.

The rearrangement uses TRBV5-1 and TRBJ1-1; 9 nucleotides align to TRBD1. The V and J ends lost 3 bases and 5 bases, in that order; junction bases with no gene match: 11. Germline CDR1 SGHRS, CDR2 YFSETQ. This CDR3 region has 16 residues. CDR3 amino acids: CASSSDRGAGVTEAFF. The DNA of the CDR3 is TGCGCCAGCAGCTCGGACAGGGGAGCGGGTGTGACTGAAGCTTTCTTT.

The chain carries TRBV10-2 and TRBJ2-1; D is undetermined. Trimming pared 5 bases from V and 3 bases from J, leaving 11 bases between. This CDR3 spans 14 amino acids. CDR1 is WSHSY and CDR2 is SAAADI in the germline V gene. The CDR3 DNA reads TGCGCCAGCAGTATGCGGAGCCTCTACAATGAGCAGTTCTTC. This codes for CASSMRSLYNEQFF.

The chain employs TRBV5-1 and TRBJ2-5; 10 nucleotides agree with TRBD1. Germline CDR1 and CDR2: SGHRS and YFSETQ. CDR3 length: 15 amino acids. The ends lost 4 bases at V and 4 bases at J; junction bases unmatched: 7. For the CDR3, the DNA is TGCGCCAGCAGCACGGGACAGGGGAATCCAGAGACCCAGTACTTC. It specifies CASSTGQGNPETQYF.

The chain is built from TRBV18 and TRBJ1-5; no clear D gene. Deletions cut 0 bases from V and 1 base from J, with 16 bases between. CDR1 and CDR2 (germline): KGHSH, LQKENI. The CDR3 is made up of 18 amino acids. DNA of the CDR3: TGTGCCAGCTCACCACCGTCCCGAGGTCCCGTGAGCAATCAGCCCCAGCATTTT. This gives the protein CASSPPSRGPVSNQPQHF.

The chain links TRBV7-9 to TRBJ2-7, with TRBD1 matching 7 bases. Trimming at V came to 5 bases and at J to 0 bases, leaving 10 bases not matched to a gene. The CDR3 runs to 16 residues. CDR1 SEHNR and CDR2 FQNEAQ come from the germline V gene (reference sequence). The CDR3 loop reads CASSDARDSVSYEQYF. The CDR3 region has the DNA TGTGCCAGCAGCGACGCGAGGGACAGCGTCTCCTACGAGCAGTACTTC.

V gene TRBV11-3 combines with J gene TRBJ2-7; TRBD1 agrees at 10 bases. Germline assignment: CDR1 SGHNT and CDR2 YENEEA. This CDR3 contains 14 residues. V gave up 5 bases and J gave up 5 bases; unmatched junction bases: 6. The CDR3 nucleotides read TGTGCCAGCAGCCCGGGACAGGGGACCGACGAGCAGTACTTC. Protein sequence: CASSPGQGTDEQYF.

The chain uses TRBV3-1 (or the pseudogene TRBV3-2) and TRBJ2-7; D unclear. Looked up from germline, CDR1 is LGHDT and CDR2 is YNNKEL (reference sequence). The CDR3 loop spans 14 amino acids. V lost 0 bases and J lost 0, with 6 bases in between. This CDR3 is CASSQDLFSYEQYF. The DNA of the CDR3 is TGTGCCAGCAGCCAAGATTTATTCTCCTACGAGCAGTACTTC.

This clone was found once. This chain joins TRBV3-1 (or the pseudogene TRBV3-2) and TRBJ2-3, with 7 nucleotides matching TRBD2. Germline CDR1 LGHDT, CDR2 YNNKEL (reference sequence). The CDR3 is made up of 18 amino acids. The V segment lost 0 bases and the J segment 4 bases; nucleotides outside the gene matches: 13. The CDR3 spells CASSQDFGLVVIADTQYF. As DNA, the CDR3 is TGTGCCAGCAGCCAAGATTTTGGACTAGTCGTTATCGCAGATACGCAGTATTTT.

The chain employs TRBV3-1 (or the pseudogene TRBV3-2) and TRBJ2-1; 9 nucleotides match TRBD1. V trimming: 2 bases; J trimming: 2 bases; junction bases outside the gene matches: 1. Germline assignment: CDR1 LGHDT and CDR2 YNNKEL (reference sequence). The CDR3 length is 15 residues. CDR3 nucleotide sequence: TGTGCCAGCAGCCAATGGGACAGGGCCTACAATGAGCAGTTCTTC. This codes for CASSQWDRAYNEQFF.

The chain carries TRBV28 and TRBJ1-5; 9 bases match TRBD1. CDR3 length: 11 residues. Germline V gene sequence: CDR1 MDHEN, CDR2 SYDVKM. The CDR3 spells CAAHGQGKRHF. In nucleotides, the CDR3 is TGTGCAGCACACGGACAGGGGAAAAGGCATTTT. Based on the CDR3 plus reference TRBV28 and TRBJ1-5, the full variable domain is DVKVTQSSRYLVKRTGEKVFLECVQDMDHENMFWYRQDPGLGLRLIYFSYDVKMKEKGDIPEGYSVSREKKERFSLILESASTNQTSMYLCAAHGQGKRHFGDGTRLSIL.

This clone was seen a single time. The chain links TRBV5-1 to TRBJ2-2; a weak D match, TRBD1 (6 bases). The germline V gene has CDR1 SGHRS and CDR2 YFSETQ. This CDR3 is 15 amino acids long. The V end lost 4 bases, the J end lost 5 bases, and 15 bases lay between the germline ends. The CDR3 spells CASSHRTESTGELFF. CDR3 bases: TGCGCCAGCAGCCACCGGACAGAATCTACCGGGGAGCTGTTTTTT.

This rearrangement joins TRBV9 to TRBJ1-2, with a tentative D call TRBD1 (6 bases). Germline CDR1 reads SGDLS; CDR2 reads YYNGEE. The CDR3 contains 14 residues. Trimming cost V 0 bases and J 5 bases, with 11 bases left between them. CDR3 amino acids: CASSVEPGQYGYTF. The CDR3 region has the DNA TGTGCCAGCAGCGTAGAGCCAGGACAGTATGGCTACACCTTC.

The gene calls are TRBV5-6 and TRBJ2-2, with a weak D call TRBD1 (6 bases). The V gene's germline CDR1 is SGHDT and CDR2 YYEEEE. V shed 4 bases and J shed 2 bases, with 9 bases lying between them. CDR3 size: 14 residues. This CDR3 reads CASSRTVNTGELFF. CDR3 bases: TGTGCCAGCAGCCGGACAGTTAACACCGGGGAGCTGTTTTTT.

The CDR3 region is CASSFPAGPYEQYF. The DNA of the CDR3 is TGTGCCAGCAGTTTTCCTGCGGGACCCTACGAGCAGTACTTC. The chain uses TRBV28 and TRBJ2-7; a possible D gene is TRBD2 (6 bases). The V and J ends lost 3 bases and 2 bases respectively, with 11 bases between them. Germline CDR1 is MDHEN and CDR2 is SYDVKM. The CDR3 runs 14 residues. The full variable domain, in which reference TRBV28 and TRBJ2-7 provide the parts outside the CDR3, is DVKVTQSSRYLVKRTGEKVFLECVQDMDHENMFWYRQDPGLGLRLIYFSYDVKMKEKGDIPEGYSVSREKKERFSLILESASTNQTSMYLCASSFPAGPYEQYFGPGTRLTVT.

In this sample, this clone turned up once. V is TRBV3-1 (or the pseudogene TRBV3-2) and J is TRBJ1-3; possible D gene TRBD1, 5 bases. Looked up from germline, CDR1 is LGHDT and CDR2 is YNNKEL (reference sequence). The CDR3 loop spans 15 amino acids. The ends were cut back, 4 bases at V and 7 bases at J, with 17 bases in the middle. The CDR3 DNA is TGTGCCAGCAGCCCCCCCGGGGGTGGGAGCAACACCATATATTTT. Residues: CASSPPGGGSNTIYF.

The chain recombines TRBV11-2 with TRBJ2-7; D ambiguous. V was clipped by 2 bases and J by 3 bases, with 2 bases between them. Looked up from germline, CDR1 is SGHAT and CDR2 is FQNNGV. The CDR3 spans 11 residues. CDR3 coding DNA: TGTGCCAGCAGCTTATTCTACGAGCAGTACTTC. Protein product: CASSLFYEQYF. The entire variable domain, with the rest obtained from reference TRBV11-2 and TRBJ2-7, is as follows: EAGVAQSPRYKIIEKRQSVAFWCNPISGHATLYWYQQILGQGPKLLIQFQNNGVVDDSQLPKDRFSAERLKGVDSTLKIQPAKLEDSAVYLCASSLFYEQYFGPGTRLTVT.

The rearrangement links TRBV6-5 to TRBJ2-5; a possible D gene is TRBD1 (5 bases). Germline assignment: CDR1 MNHEY and CDR2 SVGAGI. V was clipped by 3 bases and J by 1 base, with 9 bases between them. This CDR3 contains 14 residues. In nucleotides, the CDR3 is TGTGCCAGCAGTTATGGAAGGGGCCAAGAGACCCAGTACTTC. Protein product: CASSYGRGQETQYF.

This chain links TRBV18 with TRBJ1-1; TRBD1 matches at 12 bases. This CDR3 comprises 16 residues. Trimming cost V 2 bases and J 5 bases; bases outside gene matches: 6. From germline, CDR1 is KGHSH and CDR2 LQKENI. The CDR3 DNA reads as TGTGCCAGCTCACCAAGGGGACAGGGGGCGTTAACTGAAGCTTTCTTT. Translation gives CASSPRGQGALTEAFF. The full variable domain, rest sourced from reference TRBV18 and TRBJ1-1, is NAGVMQNPRHLVRRRGQEARLRCSPMKGHSHVYWYRQLPEEGLKFMVYLQKENIIDESGMPKERFSAEFPKEGPSILRIQQVVRGDSAAYFCASSPRGQGALTEAFFGQGTRLTVV.

V gene TRBV6-5 combines with J gene TRBJ2-1, with a possible D match to TRBD2 (6 bases). Trimming left V 2 bases short and J 7 bases short, with 12 bases between. Germline V CDR1 and CDR2: MNHEY, SVGAGI. This CDR3 is built from 14 residues. The CDR3 loop is CASSYPGAGNEQFF. Written as DNA, the CDR3 is TGTGCCAGCAGTTACCCGGGAGCCGGTAATGAGCAGTTCTTC.

This clone was detected only once. The chain combines TRBV15 with TRBJ1-6, with 7 bases that match TRBD1. This CDR3 is built from 14 residues. The junction had 5 bases not matched to a gene; V was cut back by 5 bases and J by 7 bases. From germline, CDR1 is LNHNV and CDR2 YYDKDF (reference sequence). The CDR3 sequence is CATSPRQGNSPLHF. CDR3 DNA: TGTGCCACCAGCCCCCGACAGGGAAATTCACCCCTCCACTTT.

This chain connects TRBV9 to TRBJ1-3, with D tentatively TRBD1 (5 bases). The CDR3 has 14 residues. The V gene lost 7 bases and the J gene lost 2 bases, with 13 bases spanning the gap. Germline CDR1 and CDR2: SGDLS and YYNGEE. CDR3 sequence (DNA): TGTGCCAGCGGTCTGGGGCAGGCTGGAAACACCATATATTTT. It encodes CASGLGQAGNTIYF.

This chain joins TRBV3-1 (or the pseudogene TRBV3-2) and TRBJ1-1; D gene ambiguous. V dropped 6 bases and J dropped 3 bases, with 14 bases sitting between them. The CDR3 spans 14 residues. CDR1 is LGHDT and CDR2 is YNNKEL in the germline V gene (reference sequence). The CDR3 sequence: CASRRSRLDTEAFF. In DNA, the CDR3 is TGTGCCAGCAGACGATCCAGACTCGACACTGAAGCTTTCTTT.